One sample yielded the 24 T cell receptor beta chains listed below, sequenced in a study of blood T cell repertoires in COVID-19. Produced via immunoSEQ multiplex PCR; TCRdb's table is partial and in-frame only. In the table there are fewer than 40,000 clones, around three quarters of which are singletons. Sequences were obtained from peripheral blood. The receptors were sampled from an elderly man with active or convalescent COVID-19.

The chain has TRBV28 and TRBJ2-5; TRBD1 is a possible D gene (6 bases). Between the trimmed V and J ends, which lost 2 bases and 0 bases, there was a span of 10 bases. The CDR3 consists of 15 residues. From germline, CDR1 is MDHEN and CDR2 SYDVKM. CDR3 sequence: CASSLPRDNQETQYF. The CDR3 region has the DNA TGTGCCAGCAGTTTACCCAGGGACAACCAAGAGACCCAGTACTTC.

The CDR3 region is CSVASVGGARETQYF. Here the CDR3 DNA reads TGCAGCGTCGCGTCGGTCGGGGGGGCCCGAGAGACCCAGTACTTC. This chain connects TRBV29-1 to TRBJ2-5; 8 nucleotides line up with TRBD2. The CDR3 totals 15 residues. From germline, CDR1 is SQVTM and CDR2 ANQGSEA. The V and J ends lost 6 bases and 4 bases, in that order; junction bases with no gene match: 13.

CDR3 protein: CASSVASIGDRGNTIYF. In DNA, the CDR3 is TGTGCCAGCAGCGTAGCTTCGATAGGAGACAGGGGAAACACCATATATTTT. This chain uses TRBV9 with TRBJ1-3; tentatively, D is TRBD1 (6 bases). The V gene lost 0 bases and the J gene lost 4 bases, with 17 bases spanning the gap. This CDR3 has 17 amino acids. CDR1 SGDLS and CDR2 YYNGEE come from the germline V gene.

V usage is TRBV25-1 and J usage is TRBJ2-2, with TRBD2 matching over 10 bases. Per the germline V gene, CDR1 is MGHDK and CDR2 is SYGVNS. The CDR3 extends over 15 amino acids. Trimming removed 2 bases from V and 3 bases from J; junction bases left unmatched: 0. The CDR3 loop is CASSELAGDTGELFF. The CDR3 coding sequence is TGTGCCAGCAGTGAACTAGCGGGGGACACCGGGGAGCTGTTTTTT.

The V call is TRBV9, the J call TRBJ1-2; 7 bases are a match to TRBD1. Germline V gene sequence: CDR1 SGDLS, CDR2 YYNGEE. With V trimmed by 3 bases and J by 6 bases, 11 bases remained unmatched. CDR3 size: 15 residues. In nucleotides, the CDR3 is TGTGCCAGCAGCGGACCGACAGGGTCGGGAAATGGCTACACCTTC. Protein product: CASSGPTGSGNGYTF.

The chain has TRBV11-2 and TRBJ2-5; D gene uncertain. V was clipped by 5 bases and J by 4 bases, with 11 bases between them. The CDR3 covers 13 residues. The germline V gene has CDR1 SGHAT and CDR2 FQNNGV. The CDR3 sequence is CASSPPVLETQYF. CDR3 bases: TGTGCCAGCAGCCCACCAGTTCTAGAGACCCAGTACTTC.

This clone was picked up one time. CDR3 DNA: TGCGCCAGCAGCTTGGCAGCGGGCCTCAACAATGAGCAGTTCTTC. Its protein product is CASSLAAGLNNEQFF. This chain uses TRBV5-1 with TRBJ2-1, with a possible D match to TRBD2 (6 bases). CDR1 is SGHRS, CDR2 YFSETQ, per germline. V shed 0 bases and J shed 5 bases, with 12 bases lying between them. The CDR3 has 15 residues.

J is TRBJ1-2 and V is TRBV19, with D uncertain. V lost 6 bases to trimming and J lost 1 base, with 9 bases between them. The CDR3 runs to 13 residues. Germline loops: CDR1 LNHDA, CDR2 SQIVND (reference sequence). The CDR3 DNA reads TGTGCCAGTAGGCTCTCGGGTAACTATGGCTACACCTTC. It codes for CASRLSGNYGYTF.

The rearrangement joins TRBV28 to TRBJ2-2; 11 bases agree with TRBD2. Germline V lookup: CDR1 MDHEN, CDR2 SYDVKM. The CDR3 is made up of 20 amino acids. Unmatched junction bases numbered 22, after V lost 6 bases and J lost 7 bases. The CDR3 coding sequence is TGTGCCAGCAGCGGGTCCACGACCCTAGCGGGGGGCGTGGGGGACGGGGAGCTGTTTTTT. The encoded protein is CASSGSTTLAGGVGDGELFF.

This clone was counted once. The gene calls are TRBV5-1 and TRBJ1-1; D uncertain. Trimming cost V 1 base and J 7 bases, with 11 bases left between them. The CDR3 runs to 13 residues. The V gene's germline CDR1 is SGHRS and CDR2 YFSETQ. CDR3 in amino acids: CASSLTTLDEAFF. CDR3 DNA: TGCGCCAGCAGCTTGACGACACTGGATGAAGCTTTCTTT.

The CDR3 DNA reads as TGTGCCAGCAGCCAAGAACGGGACTGGGCCGGCGAGCAGTACTTC. Protein sequence: CASSQERDWAGEQYF. The V gene is TRBV3-1 (or the pseudogene TRBV3-2), the J gene TRBJ2-7; TRBD2 is a possible D gene (6 bases). Trimming shortened V by 0 bases and J by 6 bases, and 15 bases separated the two germline ends. The CDR3 is 15 amino acids. Germline V CDR1 and CDR2: LGHDT, YNNKEL (reference sequence).

The chain joins TRBV11-3 to TRBJ2-1; TRBD2 matches 14 bases. After removal of 1 base from V and 10 bases from J, the junction contained 6 bases not matched to a gene. CDR3 length: 16 amino acids. Germline V gene data show CDR1 as SGHNT and CDR2 as YENEEA. The CDR3, as DNA: TGTGCCAGCAGCTTAGTTGGGACTAGCGGGAGCGGCGAGCAGTTCTTC. This sequence encodes CASSLVGTSGSGEQFF.

The chain uses TRBV21-1 and TRBJ2-7; the DNA was not used to check the table's D call, TRBD2. TRBV21-1 is recorded as a pseudogene. The CDR3 covers 16 residues. DNA for the CDR3: TGTGCCAGCAGCAATAGGGGGTCTAGCGGATCCTACGAGCAGTACTTC. Amino acid sequence: CASSNRGSSGSYEQYF.

The CDR3 region is CASSLVGQGTSTDTQYF. CDR3 DNA sequence: TGCGCCAGCAGCTTGGTAGGACAGGGGACTAGCACAGATACGCAGTATTTT. The chain uses TRBV5-1 and TRBJ2-3, with 9 bases lining up with TRBD1. The CDR3 totals 17 residues. With V trimmed by 0 bases and J by 0 bases, 5 bases remained unmatched. Germline V lookup: CDR1 SGHRS, CDR2 YFSETQ.

This rearrangement joins TRBV28 to TRBJ2-1, with TRBD1 matching over 7 bases. Unmatched junction bases numbered 5, after V lost 5 bases and J lost 7 bases. CDR3 length equals 13 residues. CDR1 and CDR2 from the germline V gene are MDHEN and SYDVKM. DNA of the CDR3: TGTGCCAGCAGTAAGACAGGGCTAAATGAGCAGTTCTTC. It codes for CASSKTGLNEQFF.

The chain combines TRBV24-1 with TRBJ1-2, with 9 bases fitting TRBD1. The CDR3 is 15 amino acids. Trimming cost V 1 base and J 5 bases; bases outside gene matches: 4. CDR1 and CDR2 from the germline V gene are KGHDR and SFDVKD. CDR3 sequence reads: CATSDLTGGAYGYTF. CDR3 DNA sequence: TGTGCCACCAGTGATTTAACAGGGGGCGCGTATGGCTACACCTTC.

This sequence joins TRBV15 and TRBJ2-1; possible D gene TRBD1, 6 bases. Trimming took 0 bases from V and 0 from J, leaving 12 bases between them. The CDR3 spans 17 residues. Germline CDR1 and CDR2: LNHNV and YYDKDF (reference sequence). The CDR3, as DNA: TGTGCCACCAGCAGAGACCGGACAGAGAGCTCCTACAATGAGCAGTTCTTC. Its translation is CATSRDRTESSYNEQFF.

The V gene is TRBV18, the J gene TRBJ2-1; 8 bases align to TRBD2. The CDR3 extends over 18 amino acids. Germline loops: CDR1 KGHSH, CDR2 LQKENI. The trim removed 0 bases at V and 0 bases at J, leaving 7 bases unmatched. CDR3 sequence: CASSPPLAGAISYNEQFF. The DNA of the CDR3 is TGTGCCAGCTCACCACCCCTAGCGGGTGCCATCTCCTACAATGAGCAGTTCTTC.

This clone is a singleton in its sample. The gene calls are TRBV20-1 and TRBJ2-4, with 9 bases lining up with TRBD1. Germline V lookup: CDR1 DFQATT, CDR2 SNEGSKA (reference sequence). The junction had 12 bases not matched to a gene; V was cut back by 3 bases and J by 0 bases. CDR3 length: 18 residues. CDR3 bases: TGCAGTGCTAGTCCTAATGCCGGGACAGGGCTAGCCAAAAACATTCAGTACTTC. Its translation: CSASPNAGTGLAKNIQYF.

The chain is built from TRBV10-3 and TRBJ1-3; D unclear. Trimming stripped 2 bases from V and 0 bases from J, with 11 bases between. CDR1 is ENHRY, CDR2 SYGVKD, per germline. The CDR3 is 16 amino acids. This CDR3 is CAISETPPTSGNTIYF. The CDR3 DNA sequence: TGTGCCATCAGTGAGACACCGCCCACCTCTGGAAACACCATATATTTT.

V usage is TRBV27 and J usage is TRBJ2-2, with a tentative D call TRBD2 (6 bases). The length of the CDR3 is 15 residues. Germline V lookup: CDR1 MNHEY, CDR2 SMNVEV (reference sequence). Deletions cut 7 bases from V and 2 bases from J, with 14 bases between. The CDR3: CASTRSGSNTGELFF. CDR3 nucleotides: TGTGCCAGCACCAGAAGCGGGTCCAACACCGGGGAGCTGTTTTTT.

As to this clone: At one end, the junction sequence differs from germline, possibly due to a read error. The chain carries TRBV5-5 and TRBJ1-5; TRBD1 matches at 7 bases. Germline lookup yields CDR1 SGHKS and CDR2 YYEKEE (reference sequence). The CDR3 contains 15 residues. The CDR3 DNA is TGTGCCTGCAGCGTACAGGGGCTGAGCATTCAGCCCCAGCATTTT. This codes for CACSVQGLSIQPQHF.

The V call is TRBV9, the J call TRBJ2-7; 10 positions agree with TRBD1. The CDR3 has 14 residues. Looked up from germline, CDR1 is SGDLS and CDR2 is YYNGEE. The V and J ends lost 3 bases and 6 bases, in that order; junction bases with no gene match: 6. Here the CDR3 reads CASSGGTGDGEQYF. DNA for the CDR3: TGTGCCAGCAGCGGGGGGACAGGGGATGGCGAGCAGTACTTC.

The chain has TRBV5-1 and TRBJ2-7, with D possibly matching TRBD2 (6 bases). V was shortened by 4 bases and J by 3 bases, with 11 bases between the two germline ends. CDR3 length: 13 residues. In germline, CDR1 is SGHRS, CDR2 YFSETQ. The CDR3 sequence is CASSREWGYEQYF. DNA for the CDR3: TGCGCCAGCAGCCGGGAGTGGGGCTACGAGCAGTACTTC.